This T cell receptor (beta chain) was captured in a study of CD8 T cells in Susac syndrome (dated by TCRdb to the late 2010s). Context from the whole study: Whether CD8+ T cell activation and differentiation in Susac syndrome was antigen driven was tested using repertoire sequencing. The study compared CD8+ T cell repertoire clonality among about a dozen healthy donors, roughly 14 Susac syndrome patients and fewer than 19 multiple sclerosis patients. Beyond this particular receptor, the publication reports: The number of individuals in the TCR sequencing and HLA analysis was recognized as being relatively small.

Peripheral blood CD8+ and CD4+ T cells from healthy donors, Susac syndrome patients and multiple sclerosis patients were profiled using high-throughput TCR beta sequencing. Treatment-naive patients with stable or active relapsing-remitting disease fulfilling revised McDonald criteria were used as multiple sclerosis controls. Bulk CD8+ and CD4+ T cells were purified by magnetic negative isolation, while CD8+ TEMRA cells were enriched using FACS. Blood was collected in EDTA tubes and processed within 24 hours, with PBMCs isolated through density gradient centrifugation. PBMCs intended for TCR sequencing were frozen in liquid nitrogen and were later thawed in a 37 degrees C water bath. The sorted or isolated CD4+, CD8+ and CD8+ TEMRA cells had a purity of 90% or higher. At the junction V is shortened by 10 bases and J by 8 bases, with 14 bases in between. The CDR3, cysteine through phenylalanine, is 11 amino acids long. Only the CDR3 part of the read is kept: 33 bases, read in frame from the first base.

RNA was extracted using the RNeasy kit, and roughly 0.45 to 1 ug of the RNA was reverse transcribed with random hexamers. The immunoSEQ multiplex PCR assay, covering 54 Vbeta and 13 Jbeta segments, was used to amplify TCR beta CDR3 regions. PCR amplification bias was corrected using a synthetic template baseline for primer optimization and computational correction. The study's processing was this. Reads were annotated to V, D and J genes according to IMGT and were analyzed with immunoSEQ Analyzer, with only productive sequences retained. Clonality was computed as one minus Shannon entropy normalized by log2 of the number of productive unique sequences. For each patient and control, public and private clones were evaluated within the 100 most prevalent clones. Clones were defined as Susac-specific if absent from the healthy and MS cohorts, from 1052 published viral clones and from other ImmuneACCESS disease sequences. TCRdb took the public reads, trimmed them with fastp at Q25, ran MiXCR for clone calling and kept in-frame beta chains. Identical CDR3 proteins give one entry, which carries the most common genes and DNA. Here the V and J calls rest on TCRdb's processing, not on the authors' analysis. The sample table shows about 400,000 distinct CDR3 sequences, and 75% to 90% are seen once. The ten largest clones capture approximately 0.11% of the sample.

In regard to this clonotype: Its antigen is still unknown. Base qualities are missing; no much larger clone stands one base away.

The sample was CD8+ T cells from PBMCs. This receptor was obtained from a human donor with multiple sclerosis. The chain is encoded by TRBV12-3 or TRBV12-4 joined to TRBJ1-2, with no reliable assignment of the D segment. The CDR3 has the sequence CAIPIGDGYTF. The nucleotides are TGTGCCATCCCAATCGGCGACGGCTACACCTTC.